This TCR beta chain was recorded in a study of early T cells in non-severe SARS-CoV-2 infection. Across the study: Sequenced bulk RNA came from whole blood that was unsorted, and chains were unpaired.

One entry per CDR3 protein, called by TCRdb with MiXCR from the 5' RACE reads. The data contain 30,000 to 45,000 distinct CDR3 sequences, 8.5% to 10% of them seen just once; the ten biggest clones take up roughly 12%. Germline-derived CDR1 and CDR2 are DFQATT and SNEGSKA (reference sequence). This CDR3 is 18 amino acids long. The V end lost 1 base, the J end lost 6 bases, and 26 bases lay between the germline ends. This clonotype was counted at least ten times. This receptor was taken from an adult who was a healthcare worker with PCR-confirmed SARS-CoV-2 infection or an uninfected control (not recorded which). This chain uses TRBV20-1 with TRBJ2-3; D is ambiguous. The sequenced sample was whole blood. CDR3 sequence (DNA): TGCAGTGCTAGAGGACCCGCCTTTATGAGCACCGACGCGGATACGCAGTATTTT. It translates to CSARGPAFMSTDADTQYF.